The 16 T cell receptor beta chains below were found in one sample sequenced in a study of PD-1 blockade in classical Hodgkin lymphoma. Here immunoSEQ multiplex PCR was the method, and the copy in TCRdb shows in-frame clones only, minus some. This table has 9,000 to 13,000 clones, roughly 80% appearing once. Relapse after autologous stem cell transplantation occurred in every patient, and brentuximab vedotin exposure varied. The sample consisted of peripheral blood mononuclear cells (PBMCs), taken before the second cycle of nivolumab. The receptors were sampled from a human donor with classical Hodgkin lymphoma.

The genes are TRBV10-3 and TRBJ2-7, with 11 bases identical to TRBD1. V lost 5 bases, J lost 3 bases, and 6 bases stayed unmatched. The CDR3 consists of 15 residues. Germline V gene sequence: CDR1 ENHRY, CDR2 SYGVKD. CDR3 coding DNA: TGTGCCATCAGTTCTCCGGGACAGGGGGTCTACGAGCAGTACTTC. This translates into CAISSPGQGVYEQYF.

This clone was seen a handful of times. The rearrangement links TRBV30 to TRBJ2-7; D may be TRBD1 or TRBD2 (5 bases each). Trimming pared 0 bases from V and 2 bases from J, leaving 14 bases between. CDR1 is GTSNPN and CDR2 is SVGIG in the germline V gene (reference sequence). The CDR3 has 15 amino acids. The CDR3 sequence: CAWSVLGAETYEQYF. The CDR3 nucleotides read TGTGCCTGGAGTGTACTCGGGGCAGAAACCTACGAGCAGTACTTC.

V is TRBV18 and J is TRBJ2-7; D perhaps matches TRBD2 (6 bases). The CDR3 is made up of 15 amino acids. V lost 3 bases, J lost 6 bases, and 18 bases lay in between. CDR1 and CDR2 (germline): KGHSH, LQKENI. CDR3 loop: CASSPGLGGAAEQYF. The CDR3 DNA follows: TGTGCCAGCTCACCGGGGCTGGGGGGTGCAGCCGAGCAGTACTTC.

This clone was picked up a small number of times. The chain's CDR3 is CASSMGQLGYSNQPQHF. Written as DNA, the CDR3 is TGTGCCAGTAGTATGGGGCAGCTAGGATATAGCAATCAGCCCCAGCATTTT. The genes are TRBV19 and TRBJ1-5; tentative D call: TRBD1 (5 bases). CDR1 is LNHDA, CDR2 SQIVND, per germline (reference sequence). The ends were cut back, 3 bases at V and 0 bases at J, with 15 bases in the middle. The CDR3 is made up of 17 amino acids.

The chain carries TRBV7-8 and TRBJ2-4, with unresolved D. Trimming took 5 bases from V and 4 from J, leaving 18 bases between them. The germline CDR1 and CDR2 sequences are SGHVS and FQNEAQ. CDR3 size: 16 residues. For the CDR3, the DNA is TGTGCCAGCAGCCCCCTCCGGGTCCCCACAAAAAACATTCAGTACTTC. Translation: CASSPLRVPTKNIQYF.

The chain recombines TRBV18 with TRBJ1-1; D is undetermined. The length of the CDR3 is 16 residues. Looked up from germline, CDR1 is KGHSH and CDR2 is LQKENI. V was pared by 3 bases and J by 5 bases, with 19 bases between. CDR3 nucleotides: TGTGCCAGCTCACCTGGGCAGCAAAGGGCGTGGACTGAAGCTTTCTTT. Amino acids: CASSPGQQRAWTEAFF.

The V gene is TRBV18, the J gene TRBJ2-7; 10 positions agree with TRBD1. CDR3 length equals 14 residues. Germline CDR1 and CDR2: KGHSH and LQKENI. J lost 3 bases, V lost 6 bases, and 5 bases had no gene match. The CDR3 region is CASSWDRGGYEQYF. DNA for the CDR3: TGTGCCAGCTCCTGGGACAGGGGAGGCTACGAGCAGTACTTC.

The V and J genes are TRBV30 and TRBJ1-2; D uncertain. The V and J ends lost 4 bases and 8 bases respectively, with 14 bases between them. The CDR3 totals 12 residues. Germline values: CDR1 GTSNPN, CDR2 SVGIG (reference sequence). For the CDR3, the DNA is TGTGCCTGGATCATGGACGGCGGGGGCTACACCTTC. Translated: CAWIMDGGGYTF.

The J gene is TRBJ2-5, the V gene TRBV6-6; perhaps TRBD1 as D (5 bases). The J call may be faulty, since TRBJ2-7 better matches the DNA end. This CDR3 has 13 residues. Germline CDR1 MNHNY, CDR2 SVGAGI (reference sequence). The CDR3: CASSSGTRDEQYF. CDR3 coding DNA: TGTGCCAGCAGTTCGGGCACCAGGGACGAGCAGTACTTC.

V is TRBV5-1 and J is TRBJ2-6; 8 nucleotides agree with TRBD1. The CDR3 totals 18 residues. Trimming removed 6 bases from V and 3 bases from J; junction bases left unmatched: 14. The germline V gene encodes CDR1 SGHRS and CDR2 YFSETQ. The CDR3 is CASTVRQGRFVGANVLTF. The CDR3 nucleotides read TGCGCCAGCACAGTGAGACAGGGGCGATTCGTTGGGGCCAACGTCCTGACTTTC.

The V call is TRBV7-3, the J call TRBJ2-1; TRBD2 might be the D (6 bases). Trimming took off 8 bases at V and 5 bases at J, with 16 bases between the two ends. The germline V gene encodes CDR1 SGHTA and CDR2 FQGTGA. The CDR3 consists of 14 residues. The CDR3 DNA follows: TGTGCCAGCGCCCTGGGACGGGAGAACAATGAGCAGTTCTTC. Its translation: CASALGRENNEQFF.

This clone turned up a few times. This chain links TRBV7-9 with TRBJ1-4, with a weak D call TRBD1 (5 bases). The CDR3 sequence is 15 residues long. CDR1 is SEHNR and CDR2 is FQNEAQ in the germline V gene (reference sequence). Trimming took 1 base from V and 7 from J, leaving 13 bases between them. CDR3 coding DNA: TGTGCCAGCAGCTTAGGGGGGTCGCTAGGTGAAAAACTGTTTTTT. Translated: CASSLGGSLGEKLFF.

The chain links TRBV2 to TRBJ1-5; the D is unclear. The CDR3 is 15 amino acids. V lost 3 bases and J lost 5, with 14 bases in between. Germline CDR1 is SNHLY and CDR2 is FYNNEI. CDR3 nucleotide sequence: TGTGCCAGCAGTGAGGGCCAAACCAGAGATCAGCCCCAGCATTTT. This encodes CASSEGQTRDQPQHF.

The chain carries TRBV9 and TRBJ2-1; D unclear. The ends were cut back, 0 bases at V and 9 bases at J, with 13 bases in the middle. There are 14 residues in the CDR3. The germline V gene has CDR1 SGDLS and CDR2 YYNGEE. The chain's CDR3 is CASSVEASIGEQFF. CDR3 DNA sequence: TGTGCCAGCAGCGTAGAAGCATCGATTGGTGAGCAGTTCTTC.

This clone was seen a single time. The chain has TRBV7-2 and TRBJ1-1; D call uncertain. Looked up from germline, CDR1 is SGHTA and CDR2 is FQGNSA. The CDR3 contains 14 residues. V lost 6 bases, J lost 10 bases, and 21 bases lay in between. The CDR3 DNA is TGTGCCAGCAGTAGAGCACGTTATGGGGTGGGAGCTTTCTTT. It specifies CASSRARYGVGAFF.

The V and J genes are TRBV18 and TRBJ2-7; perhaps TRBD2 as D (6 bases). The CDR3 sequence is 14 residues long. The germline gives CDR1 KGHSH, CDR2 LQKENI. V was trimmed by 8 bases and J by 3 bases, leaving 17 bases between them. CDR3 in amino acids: CASSPGLSDYEQYF. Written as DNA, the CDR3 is TGTGCCAGCAGCCCCGGACTATCAGACTACGAGCAGTACTTC.